One T cell receptor (beta chain) is described in this entry. Its antigen is not identified. Alongside a J-beta primer mix, a sample-barcoded 5' primer served in a second PCR lasting roughly 6 to 11 cycles. TCRdb itself ran the 5' RACE reads through MiXCR, one entry per CDR3 protein. The table lists 750,000 to 850,000 distinct CDR3 sequences, approximately 25% of them singletons. The germline CDR1 and CDR2 sequences are SGHRS and YFSETQ. CDR3 size: 15 residues. Trimming took off 4 bases at V and 0 bases at J, with 8 bases between the two ends. These data belong to a study of blood T cells in healthy people across ages. Overall study results and limits: No one knew whether donors had CMV, which possibly confounded expanded clonotype changes.

This sample was also put to use in a study of T cells of mothers and their children. That study reports: Mothers and children who were related shared slightly more overlap than unrelated pairs, but not significantly more.

The sample taken for sequencing was blood. The receptor's source is a boy younger than 18 in good health. This rearrangement joins TRBV5-1 to TRBJ2-6, with D hard to call. CDR3 protein: CASSPASSGANVLTF. The CDR3 region has the DNA TGCGCCAGCAGCCCCGCCTCCTCTGGGGCCAACGTCCTGACTTTC.